Following are 32 T cell receptor beta chains from one sample sequenced in a study of blood T cell repertoires in COVID-19. Profiling relied on immunoSEQ multiplex PCR, and the TCRdb table lists in-frame clones only, not all of them. The profile shows around 130,000 clones, roughly 79% of them singletons. The sequenced material came from peripheral blood. These receptors all come from a human donor in a cohort sampled during active COVID-19.

The chain is built from TRBV6-5 and TRBJ1-5, with D possibly TRBD1 on 5 matching bases. Germline values: CDR1 MNHEY, CDR2 SVGAGI. This CDR3 has 14 amino acids. With 8 bases removed from V and 8 bases from J, the gap between germline ends came to 19 bases. CDR3 coding DNA: TGTGCCAGCGGCGGGTGGGGTGGAGGGGAGCCCCAGCATTTT. This translates into CASGGWGGGEPQHF.

This rearrangement joins TRBV18 to TRBJ1-5; D call uncertain. This CDR3 comprises 15 residues. CDR1 is KGHSH, CDR2 LQKENI, per germline. Trimming took 1 base from V and 0 from J, leaving 7 bases between them. DNA of the CDR3: TGTGCCAGCTCACCACAGGGAGGTAGCAATCAGCCCCAGCATTTT. Encoded protein: CASSPQGGSNQPQHF.

This clone was counted a few times. V gene TRBV11-3 combines with J gene TRBJ1-6, with TRBD1 as a possible D gene (5 bases). CDR1 is SGHNT and CDR2 is YENEEA in the germline V gene. V gave up 4 bases and J gave up 6 bases, with 10 bases separating them. This CDR3 has 14 amino acids. The CDR3 DNA reads as TGTGCCAGCAGCTACGCAGGGCCTAATTCACCCCTCCACTTT. It translates to CASSYAGPNSPLHF.

On this clone itself: Additional DNA sequences in this sample encode the identical CDR3. The chain joins TRBV5-1 to TRBJ2-5, with TRBD1 as a possible D gene (5 bases). Trimming stripped 0 bases from V and 2 bases from J, with 8 bases between. The germline gives CDR1 SGHRS, CDR2 YFSETQ. The CDR3 is made up of 14 amino acids. The CDR3 nucleotides are TGCGCCAGCAGCTTGGGACAGCCTCAAGAGACCCAGTACTTC. Protein product: CASSLGQPQETQYF.

V gene TRBV30 combines with J gene TRBJ2-1; 7 positions agree with TRBD1. V gave up 0 bases and J gave up 1 base; unmatched junction bases: 6. The CDR3 extends over 16 amino acids. Per the germline V gene, CDR1 is GTSNPN and CDR2 is SVGIG (reference sequence). The CDR3 loop reads CAWSVRGLESYNEQFF. Written as DNA, the CDR3 is TGTGCCTGGAGTGTTAGGGGGCTGGAATCCTACAATGAGCAGTTCTTC.

The chain is built from TRBV4-1 and TRBJ1-2; D is unclear. Trimming pared 1 base from V and 5 bases from J, leaving 14 bases between. Per germline, CDR1 MGHRA and CDR2 YSYEKL. CDR3 length: 15 amino acids. The CDR3: CASSQARSDFYGYTF. As DNA, the CDR3 is TGCGCCAGCAGCCAAGCACGGAGCGACTTTTATGGCTACACCTTC.

This rearrangement joins TRBV18 to TRBJ2-7; D is ambiguous. V shed 2 bases and J shed 2 bases, with 7 bases lying between them. The CDR3 length is 13 residues. Germline V gene data show CDR1 as KGHSH and CDR2 as LQKENI. The CDR3 DNA follows: TGTGCCAGCTCACCAACGCAGACCTACGAGCAGTACTTC. It encodes CASSPTQTYEQYF.

CDR3 amino acids: CASSIGQGYYGYTF. DNA for the CDR3: TGTGCCAGTAGTATCGGGCAGGGGTACTATGGCTACACCTTC. The rearrangement joins TRBV19 to TRBJ1-2, with D tentatively TRBD1 (6 bases). This CDR3 comprises 14 residues. Looked up from germline, CDR1 is LNHDA and CDR2 is SQIVND (reference sequence). V was trimmed by 3 bases and J by 3 bases, leaving 11 bases between them.

This chain joins TRBV12-3 or TRBV12-4 and TRBJ1-2; no reliable D call. There are 13 residues in the CDR3. V dropped 1 base and J dropped 3 bases, with 6 bases sitting between them. The CDR3, as DNA: TGTGCCAGCAGTTTAGACGCGCACTATGGCTACACCTTC. Translating gives CASSLDAHYGYTF.

The chain is built from TRBV19 and TRBJ2-5; TRBD1 is a possible D gene (6 bases). The CDR3 extends over 16 amino acids. The germline V gene has CDR1 LNHDA and CDR2 SQIVND (reference sequence). V was trimmed by 5 bases and J by 5 bases, leaving 21 bases between them. CDR3 in DNA: TGTGCCAGTAGTCCTTCGGGACAACGTTTGATGGAGACCCAGTACTTC. Amino acids: CASSPSGQRLMETQYF.

The V call is TRBV2, the J call TRBJ1-5; D is possibly TRBD1 (6 bases). V lost 3 bases, J lost 2 bases, and 8 bases lay in between. The CDR3 runs to 14 residues. Per germline, CDR1 SNHLY and CDR2 FYNNEI. The CDR3 spells CASSDRGGNQPQHF. As DNA, the CDR3 is TGTGCCAGCAGTGACAGGGGAGGCAATCAGCCCCAGCATTTT. Complete variable domain (other parts from reference TRBV2 and TRBJ1-5): EPEVTQTPSHQVTQMGQEVILRCVPISNHLYFYWYRQILGQKVEFLVSFYNNEISEKSEIFDDQFSVERPDGSNFTLKIRSTKLEDSAMYFCASSDRGGNQPQHFGDGTRLSIL.

The genes are TRBV3-1 (or the pseudogene TRBV3-2) and TRBJ2-1; D unclear. This CDR3 has 12 amino acids. Germline V lookup: CDR1 LGHDT, CDR2 YNNKEL (reference sequence). The germline V and J ends were trimmed by 4 bases and 7 bases, with 8 bases remaining between them. Written as DNA, the CDR3 is TGTGCCAGCAGCCGTTACGGGAATGAGCAGTTCTTC. Protein sequence: CASSRYGNEQFF.

The chain joins TRBV6-5 to TRBJ2-7; TRBD2 matches 7 bases. The V gene's germline CDR1 is MNHEY and CDR2 SVGAGI. There are 15 residues in the CDR3. The trim removed 8 bases at V and 0 bases at J, leaving 10 bases unmatched. The CDR3 here is CASSMGGALSYEQYF. CDR3 coding DNA: TGTGCCAGCTCAATGGGAGGGGCCCTCTCCTACGAGCAGTACTTC.

The V and J genes are TRBV28 and TRBJ2-7; maybe TRBD1 (6 bases). Germline assignment: CDR1 MDHEN and CDR2 SYDVKM. CDR3 length: 15 amino acids. Trimming cost V 5 bases and J 2 bases, with 16 bases left between them. CDR3: CASSITGTPPYEQYF. The CDR3 DNA reads TGTGCCAGCAGTATAACCGGGACACCCCCCTACGAGCAGTACTTC.

The rearrangement joins TRBV6-2 or TRBV6-3 to TRBJ2-1, with a possible D match to TRBD1 (6 bases). The germline gives CDR1 MNHEY, CDR2 SVGEGT. Trimming shortened V by 3 bases and J by 0 bases, and 15 bases separated the two germline ends. CDR3 length: 17 residues. CDR3 protein: CASSYSHQGYSYNEQFF. In DNA, the CDR3 is TGTGCCAGCAGTTATAGCCATCAGGGGTACTCCTACAATGAGCAGTTCTTC.

The chain recombines TRBV2 with TRBJ2-7, with D possibly being TRBD1 (7 bases). V shed 7 bases and J shed 2 bases, with 18 bases lying between them. The CDR3 spans 15 residues. The germline gives CDR1 SNHLY, CDR2 FYNNEI. The CDR3, as DNA: TGTGCCAGCAAGGGGGGCCGGACAGGCGCCTACGAGCAGTACTTC. As protein: CASKGGRTGAYEQYF.

The rearrangement joins TRBV2 to TRBJ2-7; D is perhaps TRBD2 (5 bases). Trimming left V 1 base short and J 6 bases short, with 16 bases between. Germline CDR1 reads SNHLY; CDR2 reads FYNNEI. The CDR3 is 15 residues long. CDR3 sequence reads: CASSEVRVPRAEQYF. CDR3 in DNA: TGTGCCAGCAGTGAAGTGAGGGTCCCTAGGGCCGAGCAGTACTTC.

The J gene is TRBJ2-1, the V gene TRBV19; D perhaps matches TRBD1 (6 bases). The CDR3 spans 15 residues. The germline gives CDR1 LNHDA, CDR2 SQIVND (reference sequence). The V gene lost 6 bases and the J gene lost 9 bases, with 21 bases spanning the gap. The CDR3 region is CASSPGRTGKGEQFF. The CDR3 region has the DNA TGTGCCAGTAGCCCGGGGAGAACAGGGAAGGGTGAGCAGTTCTTC.

This chain joins TRBV28 and TRBJ1-2; D is undetermined. The germline V gene encodes CDR1 MDHEN and CDR2 SYDVKM. V dropped 6 bases and J dropped 0 bases, with 8 bases sitting between them. The CDR3 has 13 residues. The CDR3 reads CASRRATNYGYTF. The DNA of the CDR3 is TGTGCCAGCAGGAGGGCCACTAACTATGGCTACACCTTC.

The V call is TRBV7-9, the J call TRBJ2-2; no definite D call. Germline V gives CDR1 SEHNR, CDR2 FQNEAQ (reference sequence). V was pared by 5 bases and J by 6 bases, with 10 bases between. The length of the CDR3 is 13 residues. CDR3 bases: TGTGCCAGCAGCCCAGTGGCTGCCGGGGAGCTGTTTTTT. Translation gives CASSPVAAGELFF.

The genes are TRBV4-1 and TRBJ1-4; 8 bases fit TRBD1. Germline-derived CDR1 and CDR2 are MGHRA and YSYEKL. The trim removed 1 base at V and 8 bases at J, leaving 9 bases unmatched. The CDR3 totals 16 residues. The CDR3 nucleotides are TGCGCCAGCAGCCAAGCCGCCAGGGGGCTGAAAGAAAAACTGTTTTTT. Protein: CASSQAARGLKEKLFF.

The rearrangement uses TRBV21-1 and TRBJ2-3; the D segment call TRBD1 is taken from the table without a DNA check. TRBV21-1 is a recognized pseudogene. The CDR3 has 16 amino acids. CDR3: CASSDSTGGKADTQYF. The CDR3 region has the DNA TGTGCCAGCAGCGACTCGACAGGGGGCAAGGCAGATACGCAGTATTTT.

The V and J genes are TRBV30 and TRBJ2-5; D gene unclear. Trimming took off 0 bases at V and 4 bases at J, with 9 bases between the two ends. This CDR3 spans 13 amino acids. Germline CDR1 is GTSNPN and CDR2 is SVGIG (reference sequence). The CDR3 sequence is CAWSVQDLETQYF. CDR3 sequence (DNA): TGTGCCTGGAGTGTTCAGGATTTAGAGACCCAGTACTTC.

The gene calls are TRBV9 and TRBJ2-3; 9 bases are shared with TRBD2. This CDR3 has 16 residues. V shed 0 bases, J shed 1 base, and the junction held 3 bases outside the gene matches. Germline V lookup: CDR1 SGDLS, CDR2 YYNGEE. CDR3: CASSVGAGGGTDTQYF. CDR3 in DNA: TGTGCCAGCAGCGTAGGAGCGGGGGGAGGCACAGATACGCAGTATTTT.

The genes are TRBV7-3 and TRBJ2-7; 7 bases align to TRBD1. The CDR3 sequence is 13 residues long. Germline lookup yields CDR1 SGHTA and CDR2 FQGTGA. The V segment lost 5 bases and the J segment 7 bases; nucleotides outside the gene matches: 8. The CDR3 nucleotides read TGTGCCAGCAGCGCCCCGGGACAGAGAGAGCAGTACTTC. The encoded protein is CASSAPGQREQYF.

This chain links TRBV19 with TRBJ2-7; 9 bases match TRBD1. Germline trimming cut 5 bases from V and 5 bases from J; bases unmatched to any gene: 10. This CDR3 is built from 15 residues. The germline gives CDR1 LNHDA, CDR2 SQIVND (reference sequence). This CDR3 is CASSLWTGARNEQYF. In nucleotides, the CDR3 is TGTGCCAGTAGTCTTTGGACAGGGGCGAGGAACGAGCAGTACTTC.

The chain carries TRBV6-6 and TRBJ1-4; 10 bases map to TRBD1. Germline V lookup: CDR1 MNHNY, CDR2 SVGAGI (reference sequence). With V trimmed by 6 bases and J by 8 bases, 9 bases remained unmatched. There are 15 residues in the CDR3. The CDR3 DNA is TGTGCCAGCAGGCTCGACAGGGGGCTCGAGGAAAAACTGTTTTTT. It encodes CASRLDRGLEEKLFF.

The CDR3 sequence: CASSLVQGEDYGYTF. The CDR3 DNA sequence: TGCGCCAGCAGCTTGGTACAGGGAGAGGACTATGGCTACACCTTC. The chain links TRBV5-1 to TRBJ1-2; the D gene is possibly TRBD1 (6 bases). The CDR3 runs 15 residues. Germline V lookup: CDR1 SGHRS, CDR2 YFSETQ. V was cut by 0 bases and J by 3 bases, with 12 bases left in between.

The chain has TRBV4-2 and TRBJ1-1, with 7 bases identical to TRBD1. V shed 2 bases, J shed 4 bases, and the junction held 1 base outside the gene matches. Germline-derived CDR1 and CDR2 are LGHNA and YNFKEQ. This CDR3 spans 13 amino acids. The CDR3 DNA sequence: TGTGCCAGCAGCCAAAACAGGGGCACTGAAGCTTTCTTT. Its translation is CASSQNRGTEAFF.

The chain couples TRBV6-5 to TRBJ2-1; 7 bases fit TRBD1. The CDR3 extends over 14 amino acids. After removal of 4 bases from V and 4 bases from J, the junction contained 4 bases not matched to a gene. Per germline, CDR1 MNHEY and CDR2 SVGAGI. In DNA form, the CDR3 reads TGTGCCAGCAGTTCTCCGGGACAGTACAATGAGCAGTTCTTC. This codes for CASSSPGQYNEQFF.

The V and J genes are TRBV6-1 and TRBJ2-7; D is undetermined. V lost 0 bases, J lost 1 base, and 10 bases lay in between. The CDR3 is 15 residues long. Looked up from germline, CDR1 is MNHNS and CDR2 is SASEGT. The CDR3 DNA is TGTGCCAGCAGTGAAGCGCTTGGGCAGTCCTACGAGCAGTACTTC. Encoded protein: CASSEALGQSYEQYF.

The J gene is TRBJ2-7, the V gene TRBV27; D is unresolved. Germline V gene lookup returns CDR1 MNHEY and CDR2 SMNVEV (reference sequence). The CDR3 sequence is 13 residues long. Trimming stripped 3 bases from V and 2 bases from J, with 8 bases between. The CDR3 DNA reads TGTGCCAGCAGTTTGGCCATCACCTACGAGCAGTACTTC. It codes for CASSLAITYEQYF.